The 27 T cell receptor beta chains below all came from one sample that was sequenced in a study of blood T cell repertoires in COVID-19 (dated by TCRdb to about 2020). Library preparation used the immunoSEQ multiplex PCR assay. Imported from immuneACCESS, the table was reduced by TCRdb to in-frame sequences with V and J called. These copies leave out some clones; in studies compared against another copy, an unresolved V gene accounts for under half, and the cause of the remainder is not known. Here the sample has some 200,000 clones; approximately 80% occur a single time. The top ten constitute over 10% of the sample. Specimen: peripheral blood. The receptors here all came from a human donor in a cohort sampled during active COVID-19.

This chain uses TRBV4-3 with TRBJ2-3; a weak D match, TRBD2 (6 bases). CDR3 length: 15 residues. V lost 5 bases and J 2 bases, leaving 14 bases between the germline ends. CDR1 and CDR2 (germline): LGHNA, YSLEER. The CDR3 region has the DNA TGCGCCAGCAGCGAGAGTAGCGGAAACACAGATACGCAGTATTTT. Protein product: CASSESSGNTDTQYF.

In this sample, this clone turned up a few times. The chain has TRBV5-4 and TRBJ2-3; TRBD1 aligns across 7 bases. Germline V gene data show CDR1 as SGHNT and CDR2 as YYREEE (reference sequence). The V and J ends lost 4 bases and 3 bases, in that order; junction bases with no gene match: 11. This CDR3 has 16 amino acids. The CDR3 DNA reads as TGTGCCAGCAGCGCCTACAGGGGAAGTAAGACAGATACGCAGTATTTT. The encoded protein is CASSAYRGSKTDTQYF.

In this sample, this clone turned up many times. The V gene is TRBV5-6, the J gene TRBJ2-5, with D unclear. Trimming shortened V by 0 bases and J by 1 base, and 10 bases separated the two germline ends. The CDR3 covers 15 residues. Germline V gene sequence: CDR1 SGHDT, CDR2 YYEEEE. The CDR3 DNA reads TGTGCCAGCAGCTTGGGACTGGAATTCCAAGAGACCCAGTACTTC. Translation: CASSLGLEFQETQYF.

V gene TRBV7-9 combines with J gene TRBJ2-1; unclear D gene. Trimming took 2 bases from V and 5 from J, leaving 7 bases between them. Germline assignment: CDR1 SEHNR and CDR2 FQNEAQ (reference sequence). The CDR3 sequence is 13 residues long. The CDR3: CASSLLSHNEQFF. In DNA form, the CDR3 reads TGTGCCAGCAGCTTACTAAGCCACAATGAGCAGTTCTTC.

CDR3 DNA: TGTGCCAGCAGTTTTAGTGTCGGGGAGCTGTTTTTT. As protein: CASSFSVGELFF. The chain recombines TRBV13 with TRBJ2-2; no definite D call. Trimming took 6 bases from V and 7 from J, leaving 9 bases between them. Germline V lookup: CDR1 PRHDT, CDR2 FYEKMQ (reference sequence). The CDR3 spans 12 residues.

The rearrangement uses TRBV29-1 and TRBJ1-2; possibly TRBD1 for D (6 bases). The germline CDR1 and CDR2 sequences are SQVTM and ANQGSEA. The CDR3 covers 15 residues. V lost 7 bases and J lost 8, with 26 bases in between. The CDR3 loop reads CSALTMGQGSIGYTF. For the CDR3, the DNA is TGCAGCGCTCTAACAATGGGGCAGGGGAGCATCGGCTACACCTTC. Full variable domain (remainder filled in from reference TRBV29-1 and TRBJ1-2): SAVISQKPSRDICQRGTSLTIQCQVDSQVTMMFWYRQQPGQSLTLIATANQGSEATYESGFVIDKFPISRPNLTFSTLTVSNMSPEDSSIYLCSALTMGQGSIGYTFGSGTRLTVV.

The chain links TRBV7-2 to TRBJ2-7; D ambiguous. Trimming took off 1 base at V and 6 bases at J, with 10 bases between the two ends. Germline V gene lookup returns CDR1 SGHTA and CDR2 FQGNSA. The CDR3 totals 13 residues. Written as DNA, the CDR3 is TGTGCCAGCAGCTTAGGTCGGGTTCGCGAGCAGTACTTC. Encoded protein: CASSLGRVREQYF.

This clone was detected ten times or more. The same CDR3 also results from other DNA sequences found in this sample. This chain links TRBV19 with TRBJ2-2; 7 nucleotides agree with TRBD1. V trimming: 6 bases; J trimming: 1 base; junction bases outside the gene matches: 11. Germline-derived CDR1 and CDR2 are LNHDA and SQIVND (reference sequence). This CDR3 contains 17 residues. The CDR3 here is CASRSGQVLLNTGELFF. The CDR3 region has the DNA TGTGCCAGTAGAAGCGGACAGGTCCTATTGAACACCGGGGAGCTGTTTTTT. Full variable domain (missing parts from reference TRBV19 and TRBJ2-2): DGGITQSPKYLFRKEGQNVTLSCEQNLNHDAMYWYRQDPGQGLRLIYYSQIVNDFQKGDIAEGYSVSREKKESFPLTVTSAQKNPTAFYLCASRSGQVLLNTGELFFGEGSRLTVL.

The chain joins TRBV6-5 to TRBJ2-2; D is perhaps TRBD1 (6 bases). Deletions cut 3 bases from V and 4 bases from J, with 15 bases between. Germline lookup yields CDR1 MNHEY and CDR2 SVGAGI. The CDR3 sequence is 16 residues long. The CDR3 loop is CASSYTGDILTGELFF. The CDR3 DNA is TGTGCCAGCAGTTATACCGGGGACATTCTCACCGGGGAGCTGTTTTTT.

The chain uses TRBV28 and TRBJ1-4; tentatively, D is TRBD1 (5 bases). Trimming left V 1 base short and J 5 bases short, with 17 bases between. Per the germline V gene, CDR1 is MDHEN and CDR2 is SYDVKM. The CDR3 consists of 17 residues. CDR3 in amino acids: CASSLYEGGGGNEKLFF. In DNA form, the CDR3 reads TGTGCCAGCAGTTTATACGAGGGCGGCGGGGGGAATGAAAAACTGTTTTTT. Variable domain in full (rest from reference TRBV28 and TRBJ1-4): DVKVTQSSRYLVKRTGEKVFLECVQDMDHENMFWYRQDPGLGLRLIYFSYDVKMKEKGDIPEGYSVSREKKERFSLILESASTNQTSMYLCASSLYEGGGGNEKLFFGSGTQLSVL.

V usage is TRBV27 and J usage is TRBJ2-1; D is possibly TRBD2 (5 bases). CDR1 is MNHEY, CDR2 SMNVEV, per germline (reference sequence). CDR3 length: 14 residues. With 4 bases removed from V and 2 bases from J, the gap between germline ends came to 9 bases. CDR3 nucleotides: TGTGCCAGCAGTTGGGGAGAAGCCTACAATGAGCAGTTCTTC. This codes for CASSWGEAYNEQFF.

This chain uses TRBV7-2 with TRBJ1-4, with a tentative D call TRBD1 (5 bases). Germline CDR1 SGHTA, CDR2 FQGNSA. V dropped 5 bases and J dropped 5 bases, with 12 bases sitting between them. This CDR3 has 14 amino acids. CDR3 amino acids: CASSQGHRNEKLFF. In nucleotides, the CDR3 is TGTGCCAGCAGCCAAGGACACAGGAATGAAAAACTGTTTTTT.

V gene TRBV25-1 combines with J gene TRBJ2-3, with TRBD1 matching 7 bases. The CDR3 extends over 17 amino acids. The V and J ends lost 4 bases and 2 bases, in that order; junction bases with no gene match: 12. Germline V CDR1 and CDR2: MGHDK, SYGVNS. The CDR3 sequence: CASSVLRGPLNTDTQYF. The DNA of the CDR3 is TGTGCCAGCAGTGTCCTAAGGGGGCCGCTCAACACAGATACGCAGTATTTT.

The rearrangement joins TRBV7-9 to TRBJ1-1, with a tentative D call TRBD1 (6 bases). The CDR3 sequence is 14 residues long. Germline CDR1 reads SEHNR; CDR2 reads FQNEAQ (reference sequence). V gave up 5 bases and J gave up 1 base, with 11 bases separating them. The CDR3 nucleotides read TGTGCCAGCAGCCCGACAGGTTCGAACACTGAAGCTTTCTTT. Its translation: CASSPTGSNTEAFF.

J is TRBJ2-3 and V is TRBV28; perhaps TRBD2 as D (5 bases). This CDR3 region has 14 residues. Germline loops: CDR1 MDHEN, CDR2 SYDVKM. Trimming stripped 9 bases from V and 0 bases from J, with 13 bases between. The CDR3 sequence: CASERSSSTDTQYF. The CDR3 DNA sequence: TGTGCCAGTGAGCGGAGCTCAAGCACAGATACGCAGTATTTT.

J is TRBJ2-2 and V is TRBV27; 7 positions match TRBD1. V shed 6 bases and J 7 bases; nucleotides not matched to a gene: 11. Looked up from germline, CDR1 is MNHEY and CDR2 is SMNVEV (reference sequence). The CDR3 covers 15 residues. CDR3 nucleotide sequence: TGTGCCAGCAGCCCTGGACAGGTTCTAATCGGGGAGCTGTTTTTT. It specifies CASSPGQVLIGELFF.

The rearrangement uses TRBV7-9 and TRBJ2-1; unclear D gene. Germline V lookup: CDR1 SEHNR, CDR2 FQNEAQ (reference sequence). Trimming pared 4 bases from V and 9 bases from J, leaving 10 bases between. The CDR3 contains 12 residues. The CDR3, as DNA: TGTGCCAGCAGCTGGGCGTCGGTTGAGCAGTTCTTC. Its protein is CASSWASVEQFF.

This chain joins TRBV18 and TRBJ2-7, with D possibly matching TRBD1 (5 bases). The CDR3 spans 14 residues. From germline, CDR1 is KGHSH and CDR2 LQKENI. V was pared by 3 bases and J by 1 base, with 10 bases between. Written as DNA, the CDR3 is TGTGCCAGCTCACCCGCCCAGGGTTCCTACGAGCAGTACTTC. It specifies CASSPAQGSYEQYF. Full variable domain (missing parts from reference TRBV18 and TRBJ2-7): NAGVMQNPRHLVRRRGQEARLRCSPMKGHSHVYWYRQLPEEGLKFMVYLQKENIIDESGMPKERFSAEFPKEGPSILRIQQVVRGDSAAYFCASSPAQGSYEQYFGPGTRLTVT.

The rearrangement uses TRBV19 and TRBJ2-5; D perhaps matches TRBD2 (5 bases). CDR1 LNHDA and CDR2 SQIVND come from the germline V gene (reference sequence). V was trimmed by 6 bases and J by 4 bases, leaving 21 bases between them. This CDR3 contains 16 residues. The CDR3 here is CASSPRFYNRGETQYF. Here the CDR3 DNA reads TGTGCCAGTAGCCCCCGGTTCTACAATCGGGGAGAGACCCAGTACTTC. The full variable domain, completed using reference TRBV19 and TRBJ2-5, is DGGITQSPKYLFRKEGQNVTLSCEQNLNHDAMYWYRQDPGQGLRLIYYSQIVNDFQKGDIAEGYSVSREKKESFPLTVTSAQKNPTAFYLCASSPRFYNRGETQYFGPGTRLLVL.

The J gene is TRBJ2-7, the V gene TRBV10-3, with 12 bases that match TRBD2. The length of the CDR3 is 13 residues. Germline CDR1 ENHRY, CDR2 SYGVKD. V was pared by 10 bases and J by 9 bases, with 10 bases of the junction left unmatched. The chain's CDR3 is CATELAGGPGQYF. CDR3 DNA: TGTGCCACGGAACTAGCGGGAGGTCCCGGGCAGTACTTC.

The V call is TRBV5-1, the J call TRBJ2-5, with TRBD2 matching 9 bases. The V and J ends lost 0 bases and 5 bases, in that order; junction bases with no gene match: 5. The germline gives CDR1 SGHRS, CDR2 YFSETQ. This CDR3 region has 15 residues. The DNA for the CDR3 is TGCGCCAGCAGCTTGGGCGGGGGGGCCGGGGAGACCCAGTACTTC. Protein product: CASSLGGGAGETQYF. Looking up the rest from reference TRBV5-1 and TRBJ2-5 gives the full variable domain: KAGVTQTPRYLIKTRGQQVTLSCSPISGHRSVSWYQQTPGQGLQFLFEYFSETQRNKGNFPGRFSGRQFSNSRSEMNVSTLELGDSALYLCASSLGGGAGETQYFGPGTRLLVL.

CDR3 DNA: TGCGCCAGCAGCTTGGGGGACAGGGACACCGGGGAGCTGTTTTTT. Translation: CASSLGDRDTGELFF. This chain uses TRBV5-1 with TRBJ2-2; 9 nucleotides align to TRBD1. Germline V gene sequence: CDR1 SGHRS, CDR2 YFSETQ. CDR3 size: 15 residues. After removal of 0 bases from V and 3 bases from J, the junction contained 0 bases not matched to a gene. The full variable domain, its missing parts supplied by reference TRBV5-1 and TRBJ2-2, is KAGVTQTPRYLIKTRGQQVTLSCSPISGHRSVSWYQQTPGQGLQFLFEYFSETQRNKGNFPGRFSGRQFSNSRSEMNVSTLELGDSALYLCASSLGDRDTGELFFGEGSRLTVL.

The chain links TRBV28 to TRBJ1-2, with D perhaps matching TRBD1 (5 bases). This CDR3 is built from 16 residues. Germline CDR1 and CDR2: MDHEN and SYDVKM. V was shortened by 6 bases and J by 8 bases, with 25 bases between the two germline ends. Here the CDR3 DNA reads TGTGCCAGCAGACCCCGGCAGGGTCTCATTCTCCGCGGCTACACCTTC. Its translation is CASRPRQGLILRGYTF.

This clone was recorded only once. This chain joins TRBV19 and TRBJ2-4; 7 nucleotides align to TRBD1. CDR3 size: 13 residues. V gave up 6 bases and J gave up 5 bases; unmatched junction bases: 4. Germline-derived CDR1 and CDR2 are LNHDA and SQIVND (reference sequence). CDR3 amino acids: CASRGQSENIQYF. CDR3 in DNA: TGTGCCAGTAGGGGACAGTCGGAAAACATTCAGTACTTC.

The chain links TRBV29-1 to TRBJ1-1; maybe TRBD1 (6 bases). Germline V gene lookup returns CDR1 SQVTM and CDR2 ANQGSEA. The ends were cut back, 5 bases at V and 4 bases at J, with 11 bases in the middle. CDR3 length: 12 amino acids. The DNA for the CDR3 is TGCAGCGTTACGACAGGAGCCACTGAAGCTTTCTTT. The encoded protein is CSVTTGATEAFF.

This clone was seen a handful of times. This rearrangement joins TRBV7-2 to TRBJ1-1; D call uncertain. Germline V gene data show CDR1 as SGHTA and CDR2 as FQGNSA. V shed 7 bases and J shed 2 bases, with 17 bases lying between them. CDR3 length: 15 amino acids. The CDR3 DNA is TGTGCCAGCACCCGCCCGGGGAACCAAAACACTGAAGCTTTCTTT. This codes for CASTRPGNQNTEAFF.

CDR3 sequence (DNA): TGCGCCAGCAGCGTAAGACAGGGCACCGCAACTAATGAAAAACTGTTTTTT. Translated, it gives CASSVRQGTATNEKLFF. This chain connects TRBV5-1 to TRBJ1-4, with 7 bases matching TRBD1. This CDR3 is 17 amino acids long. Germline V CDR1 and CDR2: SGHRS, YFSETQ. The V and J ends lost 4 bases and 0 bases, in that order; junction bases with no gene match: 9.